This is a list of T cell receptor beta chains from one sample in a study of vaccination effects on CD4 cells after COVID-19. Their recognized antigens are unknown. Sequenced by immunoSEQ multiplex PCR; TCRdb stores in-frame clones only, minus some. The sample contains about 47,000 clones, less than 85% of which appear only once. Sequenced here: CD4+ T cells from PBMCs cultured without peptide, sampled after COVID-19 vaccination. The receptors here all came from a human donor who received a COVID-19 vaccine. The CDR3 runs from the conserved cysteine through the conserved F or W. Fields, in order: V gene, CDR3 length, CDR3 protein.

TRBV18	15	CASAPGTDGNQPQHF
TRBV15	15	CATSREKGLNTEAFF
TRBV12-1	17	CASKSLPSPGSTDTQYF
TRBV24-1	15	CATSDPNRGTYEQYF
TRBV2	16	CASSEIGGLSNQPQHF
TRBV27	17	CASSLSYGSQRGYEQYF
TRBV9	15	CASSVGTGAGETQYF
TRBV18	16	CASSEQGSSYNSPLHF
TRBV6-5	15	CASRLHGRKSYEQYF
TRBV5-5	14	CASSFFGGRQPQHF
TRBV5-1	15	CASSLTVSGANVLTF
TRBV9	13	CASSNLAEETQYF
TRBV5-1	16	CASSLFGGGASNEQFF
TRBV19	17	CASSILWGQGTNQPQHF
TRBV7-7	17	CASSPLSGSGSYNEQFF
TRBV27	15	CASSPTGVITGELFF
TRBV5-4	13	CASSTTGMVTQYF
TRBV20-1	11	CSAGTPNEQFF
TRBV5-6	12	CASSLLRETQYF
TRBV14	14	CASSRTTHNYGYTF
TRBV7-8	15	CASIPTRQGPDTQYF
TRBV5-1	17	CASSLASSGTSTDTQYF
TRBV5-1	14	CASSPVVGGYEQYF
TRBV27	18	CASSLAAPVAGGTGELFF
TRBV7-2	14	CASSLGGTQETQYF
TRBV20-1	11	CSASSGHEQYF
TRBV6-1	14	CASSEYAGNTEAFF
TRBV29-1	13	CSVWGGTNYGYTF
TRBV10-3	14	CATKGSPNNEKLFF
TRBV19	13	CASSLSEGYGYTF
TRBV7-2	14	CASSLRILRYGYTF
TRBV6-1	16	CASSAGLAAFQETQYF
TRBV6-1	16	CASSEALRQRANVLTF
TRBV28	16	CASRKPQGAAGTEAFF
TRBV29-1	13	CSVEDRRGDTQYF
TRBV6-1	15	CASSDGATGAQPQHF
TRBV4-1	15	CASSQDGRLVTEAFF